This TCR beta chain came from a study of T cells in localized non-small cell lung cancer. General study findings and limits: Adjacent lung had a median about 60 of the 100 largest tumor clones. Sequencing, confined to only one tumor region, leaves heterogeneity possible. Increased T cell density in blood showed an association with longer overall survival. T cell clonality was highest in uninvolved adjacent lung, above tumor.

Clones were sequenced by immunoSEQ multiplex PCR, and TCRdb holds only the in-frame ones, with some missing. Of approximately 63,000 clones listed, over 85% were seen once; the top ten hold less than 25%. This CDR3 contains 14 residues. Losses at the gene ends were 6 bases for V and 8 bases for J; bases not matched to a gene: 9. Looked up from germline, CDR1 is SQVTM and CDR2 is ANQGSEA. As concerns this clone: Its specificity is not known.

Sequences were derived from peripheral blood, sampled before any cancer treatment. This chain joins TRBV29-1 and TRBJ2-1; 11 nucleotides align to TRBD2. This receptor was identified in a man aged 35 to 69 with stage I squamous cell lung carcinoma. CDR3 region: CSVLAGAGGDEQFF. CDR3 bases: TGCAGCGTACTAGCGGGAGCCGGGGGCGATGAGCAGTTCTTC.